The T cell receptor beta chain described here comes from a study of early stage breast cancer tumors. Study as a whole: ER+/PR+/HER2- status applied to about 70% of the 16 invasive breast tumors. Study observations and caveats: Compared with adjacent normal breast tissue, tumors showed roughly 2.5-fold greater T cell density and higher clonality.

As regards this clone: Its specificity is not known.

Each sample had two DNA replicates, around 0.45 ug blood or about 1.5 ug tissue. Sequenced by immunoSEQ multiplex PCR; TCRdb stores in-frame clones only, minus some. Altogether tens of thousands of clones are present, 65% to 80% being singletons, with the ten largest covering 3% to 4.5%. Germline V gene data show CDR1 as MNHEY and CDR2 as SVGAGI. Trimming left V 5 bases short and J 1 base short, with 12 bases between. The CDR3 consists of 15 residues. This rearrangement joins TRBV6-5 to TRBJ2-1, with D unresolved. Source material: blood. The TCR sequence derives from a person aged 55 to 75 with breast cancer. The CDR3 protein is CASSPLTGSYNEQFF. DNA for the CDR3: TGTGCCAGCAGTCCCCTAACCGGGTCCTACAATGAGCAGTTCTTC.